This TCR beta chain derives from a study of cytomegalovirus exposure and HLA in healthy donors. About this clone itself: The target antigen is unknown.

V lost 4 bases to trimming and J lost 7 bases; unmatched junction nucleotides: 8. Looked up from germline, CDR1 is MNHEY and CDR2 is SVGAGI. CDR3 size: 14 residues. 13 Jbeta primers and 60 Vbeta primers were used for the PCR. Original data processing: Tens of millions of unique TCR beta chains, roughly 11 million shared, were counted in a later analysis. Produced via immunoSEQ multiplex PCR; TCRdb's table is partial and in-frame only. V, J and clone size reflect that table, while D and trimming were determined from the DNA. Altogether about 220,000 clones are present, over 60% being singletons, with the ten largest covering 0.6% to 0.7%. Study-level results: When presence/absence was analysed, sequencing depth was taken to be roughly uniform across donors. The likely origin of a cluster of highly shared sequence variants was a sequencing artifact.

Sequencing was carried out using PBMCs. The genes are TRBV6-5 and TRBJ1-2; 8 positions agree with TRBD1. This receptor was taken from a man aged 18-30 years in good health and CMV-seronegative. The chain's CDR3 is CASSSLQGVRGYTF. As DNA, the CDR3 is TGTGCCAGCAGTTCCCTACAGGGGGTTCGTGGCTACACCTTC.